These T cell receptor beta chains were read from a single sample in a study of cytomegalovirus exposure and HLA in healthy donors. Using immunoSEQ multiplex PCR, the repertoire was profiled, and TCRdb retains in-frame clones only, with some absent. This table has around 120,000 clones, about 87% appearing once. Sequencing was carried out using PBMCs. These receptors originate from a woman aged 18-30 years in good health and CMV-seronegative. The CDR3 runs from the conserved cysteine through the conserved F or W. The order of the fields is clone size, D gene, V gene, J gene, CDR3 protein, CDR3 DNA. D genes are given only for firm matches. Rows give clone size only sometimes, using once, few, many, or a class for an expanded clone.

>-|-|TRBV23-1|TRBJ2-2
CASRVRGANTGELFF
TGCGCCAGCAGGGTCCGTGGGGCCAACACCGGGGAGCTGTTTTTT
>once|TRBD1|TRBV7-2|TRBJ2-1
CASSPGQGVYNEQFF
TGTGCCAGCAGCCCAGGACAGGGGGTATACAATGAGCAGTTCTTC
>-|TRBD1|TRBV2|TRBJ1-4
CASSGTGEGEKLFF
TGTGCCAGCAGCGGGACAGGGGAGGGAGAAAAACTGTTTTTT
>-|TRBD1|TRBV28|TRBJ2-1
CASSSSGTGNYNEQFF
TGTGCCAGCAGCTCATCTGGGACAGGTAATTACAATGAGCAGTTCTTC
>-|-|TRBV25-1|TRBJ2-6
CASSYRGTSSGANVLTF
TGTGCCAGCTCTTACCGGGGAACAAGCTCTGGGGCCAACGTCCTGACTTTC
>-|TRBD2|TRBV7-9|TRBJ2-1
CASLGLAGNRSSYNEQFF
TGTGCCAGCTTGGGGCTAGCGGGAAATCGGAGCTCCTACAATGAGCAGTTCTTC
>-|TRBD2|TRBV6-6|TRBJ2-1
CASSQAGGPYNEQFF
TGTGCCAGCAGCCAAGCGGGGGGCCCCTACAATGAGCAGTTCTTC
>-|TRBD2|TRBV7-8|TRBJ2-1
CASSLALAGGWRPSYNEQFF
TGTGCCAGCAGCTTAGCGCTAGCGGGGGGTTGGCGTCCCTCCTACAATGAGCAGTTCTTC
>-|-|TRBV14|TRBJ2-7
CASSQDLAGYEQYF
TGTGCCAGCAGCCAAGATCTTGCAGGCTACGAGCAGTACTTC
>-|TRBD1|TRBV30|TRBJ2-7
CAWSVGTGSYEQYF
TGTGCCTGGAGTGTGGGGACAGGTTCCTACGAGCAGTACTTC
>once|TRBD1|TRBV9|TRBJ1-1
CASSVTGQGLSFF
TGTGCCAGCAGCGTAACGGGACAGGGTTTGTCTTTCTTT
>-|-|TRBV25-1|TRBJ1-2
CASSVGQIGYTF
TGTGCCAGCAGTGTTGGACAAATCGGCTACACCTTC
>-|-|TRBV5-1|TRBJ1-2
CASSLDGHKNYGYTF
TGCGCCAGCAGCTTGGATGGACACAAGAACTATGGCTACACCTTC
>-|-|TRBV10-3|TRBJ1-3
CAIIRGVPSGNTIYF
TGTGCCATCATCCGGGGGGTCCCCTCTGGAAACACCATATATTTT
>-|-|TRBV21-1|TRBJ2-7
CASSKARPRMSYEQYF
TGTGCCAGCAGCAAAGCGCGCCCCAGGATGTCCTACGAGCAGTACTTC
>few|TRBD1|TRBV5-1|TRBJ1-5
CASRTGFGSNQPQHF
TGCGCCAGCAGGACAGGGTTCGGAAGCAATCAGCCCCAGCATTTT
>-|TRBD1|TRBV10-3|TRBJ1-3
CAISELGDRGFRNTIYF
TGTGCCATCAGTGAGTTAGGAGACAGGGGGTTTCGAAACACCATATATTTT
>-|-|TRBV5-6|TRBJ1-2
CASSLANYGYTF
TGTGCCAGCAGCTTGGCGAACTATGGCTACACCTTC
>-|-|TRBV5-1|TRBJ1-2
CASSPRGGGYGYTF
TGCGCCAGCAGCCCTCGGGGGGGAGGCTATGGCTACACCTTC
>few|-|TRBV9|TRBJ2-3
CASSVTGTDTQYF
TGTGCCAGCAGCGTAACCGGGACAGATACGCAGTATTTT
>-|TRBD2|TRBV5-8|TRBJ2-5
CATPGLAGSRETQYF
TGTGCCACCCCGGGACTAGCGGGATCGCGGGAGACCCAGTACTTC
>once|-|TRBV28|TRBJ2-7
CASSLRIRGSYEQYF
TGTGCCAGCAGTTTAAGGATTCGGGGGTCCTACGAGCAGTACTTC
>-|-|TRBV18|TRBJ2-5
CASSPGQVQETQYF
TGTGCCAGCTCACCTGGGCAGGTCCAAGAGACCCAGTACTTC
>-|-|TRBV25-1|TRBJ2-3
CASSAGAADTQYF
TGTGCCAGCAGCGCAGGGGCCGCAGATACGCAGTATTTT
>-|-|TRBV9|TRBJ2-3
CASSVGSLSPDTQYF
TGTGCCAGCAGCGTAGGTTCGCTAAGCCCAGATACGCAGTATTTT
>-|TRBD2|TRBV28|TRBJ2-5
CASSLTGGGQETQYF
TGTGCCAGCAGTTTGACGGGCGGGGGCCAAGAGACCCAGTACTTC
>-|-|TRBV6-1|TRBJ1-2
CASSEWIGGGNYGYTF
TGTGCCAGCAGTGAATGGATTGGTGGCGGAAACTATGGCTACACCTTC
>-|-|TRBV10-3|TRBJ2-7
CAISESSYEQYF
TGTGCCATCAGTGAGTCCTCTTACGAGCAGTACTTC
>-|TRBD1|TRBV18|TRBJ2-5
CASSPTGVRETQYF
TGTGCCAGCTCCCCGACAGGGGTGCGGGAGACCCAGTACTTC
>-|-|TRBV29-1|TRBJ2-1
CSVGRRSRNEQFF
TGCAGCGTTGGGCGGAGGTCACGGAATGAGCAGTTCTTC
>-|TRBD1|TRBV27|TRBJ2-7
CASSLSGGRQYF
TGTGCCAGCAGTTTATCAGGGGGCAGGCAGTACTTC
>once|TRBD2|TRBV28|TRBJ2-7
CASSLGLAGDEQYF
TGTGCCAGCAGTTTAGGGCTAGCGGGAGACGAGCAGTACTTC
>once|-|TRBV7-8|TRBJ2-1
CASSLARISSYNEQFF
TGTGCCAGCAGCTTAGCGCGGATCAGCTCCTACAATGAGCAGTTCTTC
>once|TRBD2|TRBV9|TRBJ2-5
CASSPRGSGLGETQYF
TGTGCCAGCAGCCCCCGCGGGAGCGGGTTGGGAGAGACCCAGTACTTC
>-|TRBD1|TRBV6-1|TRBJ1-5
CASRLGQGRNQPQHF
TGTGCCAGCAGGTTGGGACAGGGGAGGAATCAGCCCCAGCATTTT
>-|-|TRBV7-3|TRBJ1-1
CASSSGPGDTAFF
TGTGCCAGCAGCTCAGGGCCCGGGGACACAGCTTTCTTT
>few|-|TRBV28|TRBJ1-3
CASSQHSSGSSGNTIYF
TGTGCCAGCAGTCAACATAGCTCAGGGTCATCAGGAAACACCATATATTTT
>-|TRBD2|TRBV2|TRBJ2-7
CASKKPGLASYEQYF
TGTGCCAGCAAGAAACCGGGACTAGCCTCCTACGAGCAGTACTTC
>-|TRBD1|TRBV30|TRBJ1-5
CAWSQGADNQPQHF
TGTGCCTGGAGTCAGGGGGCGGACAATCAGCCCCAGCATTTT
>-|-|TRBV25-1|TRBJ2-6
CASSHRAGANVLTF
TGTGCCAGCAGTCACAGGGCTGGGGCCAACGTCCTGACTTTC
>few|TRBD2|TRBV18|TRBJ2-7
CASTPGLAERYEQYF
TGTGCCAGCACTCCGGGACTAGCGGAGCGCTACGAGCAGTACTTC
>once|TRBD1|TRBV27|TRBJ1-2
CASSRRPGTGDLGGYTF
TGTGCCAGCAGTCGAAGGCCGGGGACAGGGGATTTGGGTGGCTACACCTTC